This TCR beta chain was sequenced during a study of T cells in Graves' hyperthyroidism and ophthalmopathy. Calling Graves' hyperthyroidism stable meant ophthalmopathy did not progress within 18 months. Patients were excluded for uncontrolled infection, other autoimmune disease, pregnancy or lactation. Germline values: CDR1 DFQATT, CDR2 SNEGSKA (reference sequence). The CDR3 runs to 15 residues. V gave up 4 bases and J gave up 5 bases, with 20 bases separating them. Study findings and constraints: The model anticipated ophthalmopathy a median approximately 6.7 months pre-onset. Most expanded thyroid clonotypes above 0.001 also appeared in blood.

Regions amplified from RNA transcripts were the TCR beta CDR3 regions. The HTBI primer set was used in a first-round RT-PCR of the TCR CDR3. TCRdb re-derived calls from the multiplex PCR reads in MiXCR, one entry per CDR3 protein. Here the sample spans 500,000 to 600,000 distinct CDR3 sequences, 35% to 55% being singletons. This clonotype has more than one count but fewer than ten. Antigen specificity is unknown. This clonotype was obtained from a woman aged 18-30 years with Graves' hyperthyroidism. Sequencing used peripheral blood or thyroid tissue (not recorded which). V usage is TRBV20-1 and J usage is TRBJ1-2; D might be TRBD1 (6 bases). The CDR3 is CSATLPPPGEYGYTF. The DNA for the CDR3 is TGCAGTGCTACCCTCCCGCCCCCAGGGGAGTATGGCTACACCTTC.